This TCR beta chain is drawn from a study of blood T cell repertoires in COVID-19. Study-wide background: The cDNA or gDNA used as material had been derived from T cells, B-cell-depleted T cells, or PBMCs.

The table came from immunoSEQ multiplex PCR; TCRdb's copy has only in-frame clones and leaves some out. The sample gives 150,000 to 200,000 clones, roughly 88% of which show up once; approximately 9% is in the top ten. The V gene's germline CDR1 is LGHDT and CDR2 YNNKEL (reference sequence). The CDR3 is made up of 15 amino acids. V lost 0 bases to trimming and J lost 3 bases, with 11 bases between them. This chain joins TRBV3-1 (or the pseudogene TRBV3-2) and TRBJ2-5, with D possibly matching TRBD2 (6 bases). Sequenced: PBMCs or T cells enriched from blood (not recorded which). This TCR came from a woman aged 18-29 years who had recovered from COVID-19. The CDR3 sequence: CASSQDLEGKETQYF. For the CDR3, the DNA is TGTGCCAGCAGCCAAGATTTGGAGGGAAAAGAGACCCAGTACTTC.